The sequence of this T cell receptor (beta chain) was determined in a study of cytomegalovirus exposure and HLA in healthy donors. Study-wide results and caveats: Some public TCRs appeared in many individuals, while most sequences were rare. Later analysis suggested most CMV-associated TCR beta chains were HLA-restricted. The study listed roughly 160 cytomegalovirus-associated TCR beta chains. For cytomegalovirus status, the classifier reportedly gave diagnoses with high specificity and sensitivity.

About this clone: Its antigen is undetermined.

Germline trimming cut 4 bases from V and 7 bases from J; bases unmatched to any gene: 7. Germline V gene sequence: CDR1 SGHNT, CDR2 YYREEE (reference sequence). The CDR3 length is 14 residues. The PCR made use of 60 Vbeta and 13 Jbeta primers. The data were produced by immunoSEQ multiplex PCR, yet TCRdb's version contains in-frame clones alone and is incomplete. The sample comprises some 160,000 clones, over 60% of which are singletons, and approximately 1.8% rests with the top ten. The sequencing sample was made of PBMCs. The V and J genes are TRBV5-4 and TRBJ1-4, with 7 bases that match TRBD1. The sequence was obtained from a woman aged 25-40 years in good health and CMV-seronegative. CDR3 amino acids: CASSENTGVEKLFF. The CDR3 DNA reads as TGTGCCAGCAGCGAGAACACAGGGGTTGAAAAACTGTTTTTT.